This T cell receptor (beta chain) was recorded in a study of CD8+CD57+ T cells in acquired aplastic anemia. Turning to the study itself: Mean DNA quantity obtained from sorted CD4+ and CD8+ cells was around 2.9 ug.

The CDR3 extends over 13 amino acids. Trimming took 4 bases from V and 2 from J, leaving 9 bases between them. Germline V gives CDR1 SNHLY, CDR2 FYNNEI. The study profiled TCR beta VDJ and CDR3 using genomic DNA as template. TCRdb fed the reads into MiXCR, producing one record per CDR3 protein. The sample includes about 180,000 distinct CDR3 sequences, 48% of them seen just once. An expansion of CD8+CD57+ cells by flow cytometry had been shown in patients chosen for sequencing. There are a few counts of this clonotype. Sequenced: sorted CD4+, CD8+, or CD8+CD57+ T cells (not recorded which) from PBMCs. The V gene is TRBV2, the J gene TRBJ2-7; the D is unclear. The sequence came from a human donor with aplastic anemia. CDR3 nucleotide sequence: TGTGCCAGCAGTGTGGGCGGACCCTACGAGCAGTACTTC. Translation: CASSVGGPYEQYF.